The table lists the clone carrying this T cell receptor (beta chain) with many counts. Its specificity is unknown. cDNA carried unique molecular identifiers, and a universal primer site was added by template switching. TCRdb recomputed calls from the 5' RACE reads with MiXCR, one row per CDR3 protein. In the table there are about 690,000 distinct CDR3 sequences, roughly 6% of which are singletons. The data stem from a study of identical twins. Whole-study results and caveats: The study based its conclusions on cross-sectional statistical analysis and did not follow the same donors.

The length of the CDR3 is 15 residues. The ends were cut back, 7 bases at V and 0 bases at J, with 14 bases in the middle. Germline V CDR1 and CDR2: KGHDR, SFDVKD. The sequenced material came from naive T cells sorted from blood. The chain couples TRBV24-1 to TRBJ2-5; TRBD1 might be the D (6 bases). This TCR came from a man aged 18-30 years in good health. The CDR3 nucleotides read TGTGCCACCAGCGAAGGACAGCACGACCAAGAGACCCAGTACTTC. As protein: CATSEGQHDQETQYF.